Here is one T cell receptor beta chain with its context. This sample was included in a study of T cells in women clearing cervical HPV infection. Background on the study: Donors had HPV16-related CIN3 or worse; 2 had invasive cancer. Controls gave blood once infection was undetectable; cases at lesion identification.

Some clones are missing from TCRdb's copy, which holds only in-frame ones; the method was immunoSEQ multiplex PCR. The sample data list some 16,000 clones. The specimen sequenced was blood buffy coat. The clonotype comes from a woman aged 18-70 years with a cervical HPV16 infection that either progressed to CIN3+ or cleared (not recorded which).

CDR3: CASSSQGTGRAQPQHF. The DNA read from the CDR3 is TGTGCCAGTAGTTCTCAGGGGACAGGGCGGGCTCAGCCC. The J gene is TRBJ1-5, the V gene TRBV19; TRBD1 aligns across 9 bases. The missing CDR3 end, 3 residues past where the read stops, is filled in from the germline J gene. The junction had 11 bases not matched to a gene; V was cut back by 5 bases and J by 6 bases. Germline V lookup: CDR1 LNHDA, CDR2 SQIVND (reference sequence). The CDR3 has 16 residues.